Following are 9 T cell receptor beta chains from one sample sequenced in a study of molecular identifiers for immune sequencing clone quantification. Via MiXCR, TCRdb re-called the PCR reads, giving one row per CDR3 protein. The sample lists approximately 500,000 distinct CDR3 sequences; about 26% were seen once. The sequenced material came from naive CD8+ T cells from blood, with Jurkat cell RNA spiked in. The subset here: FACS-sorted CD8+CD4-CCR7+CD45RA+ naive T cells. The receptors here all came from a human donor in good health. Some libraries in this study had Jurkat cell RNA spiked in.

The chain recombines TRBV20-1 with TRBJ2-6; no clear D. The CDR3 is 14 amino acids. V lost 3 bases to trimming and J lost 0 bases, with 6 bases between them. Looked up from germline, CDR1 is DFQATT and CDR2 is SNEGSKA (reference sequence). Here the CDR3 reads CSARDLSGANVLTF. For the CDR3, the DNA is TGCAGTGCTAGGGATCTCTCTGGGGCCAACGTCCTGACTTTC.

At least ten counts were recorded for this clonotype. The V call is TRBV4-1, the J call TRBJ1-1; D not certain. The CDR3 runs 15 residues. V lost 0 bases and J lost 2, with 10 bases in between. From germline, CDR1 is MGHRA and CDR2 YSYEKL. In DNA form, the CDR3 reads TGCGCCAGCAGCCAAGATACCAGACCAAACACTGAAGCTTTCTTT. As protein: CASSQDTRPNTEAFF.

The V gene is TRBV27, the J gene TRBJ1-6; unclear D gene. The V gene's germline CDR1 is MNHEY and CDR2 SMNVEV (reference sequence). The V and J ends lost 3 bases and 4 bases respectively, with 13 bases between them. CDR3 size: 16 residues. The CDR3 coding sequence is TGTGCCAGCAGTTTCCGCGCCGGGGTATATAATTCACCCCTCCACTTT. It encodes CASSFRAGVYNSPLHF.

This clonotype was detected only a few times. V usage is TRBV7-6 and J usage is TRBJ2-3; 9 bases are shared with TRBD2. Germline values: CDR1 SGHVS, CDR2 FNYEAQ. Unmatched junction bases numbered 5, after V lost 1 base and J lost 3 bases. The CDR3 covers 16 residues. The CDR3 DNA is TGTGCCAGCAGCTTAGGGCGGGGGGGGAGGACAGATACGCAGTATTTT. Its translation: CASSLGRGGRTDTQYF.

This chain joins TRBV5-6 and TRBJ1-3, with D tentatively TRBD1 (6 bases). Per the germline V gene, CDR1 is SGHDT and CDR2 is YYEEEE. The CDR3 runs to 15 residues. V lost 1 base to trimming and J lost 3 bases, with 11 bases between them. The chain's CDR3 is CASSLRRGSGNTIYF. CDR3 bases: TGTGCCAGCAGCTTGAGGAGGGGGAGTGGAAACACCATATATTTT.

In regard to this clonotype: Since a much larger clone is just one base distant, this may be a read error. V gene TRBV7-6 combines with J gene TRBJ2-3; TRBD2 matches 12 bases. Germline trimming cut 5 bases from V and 0 bases from J; bases unmatched to any gene: 12. The germline V gene encodes CDR1 SGHVS and CDR2 FNYEAQ. The CDR3 spans 19 residues. In nucleotides, the CDR3 is TGTGCCAGCAGCCCGGGACTAGCGGGTCCGGCCGCTAGCACAGATACGCAGTATTTT. It yields the protein CASSPGLAGPAASTDTQYF.

A note on this clonotype: A much larger clone sits a single nucleotide away, making a read error possible. This sequence joins TRBV21-1 and TRBJ1-5; no DNA check was done on the table's D call, TRBD1. TRBV21-1 is recorded as a pseudogene. This CDR3 is 17 amino acids long. The CDR3 nucleotides read TGTGCCAGCAGCAAAGGTTCCCCCAGGGGGCTCTGTCAGCCCCAGCGTTTT. Protein product: CASSKGSPRGLCQPQRF.

This clonotype came up many times. The chain carries TRBV9 and TRBJ1-3; D remains ambiguous. Trimming took off 0 bases at V and 0 bases at J, with 10 bases between the two ends. Germline V lookup: CDR1 SGDLS, CDR2 YYNGEE. CDR3 length: 16 residues. The CDR3 sequence is CASSVDRGSSGNTIYF. Written as DNA, the CDR3 is TGTGCCAGCAGCGTAGACCGGGGAAGCTCTGGAAACACCATATATTTT.

V gene TRBV6-2 or TRBV6-3 combines with J gene TRBJ1-1; the match to TRBD1 covers 7 bases. CDR3 size: 16 residues. Germline V gene data show CDR1 as MNHEY and CDR2 as SVGEGT. Losses at the gene ends were 8 bases for V and 0 bases for J; bases not matched to a gene: 12. The CDR3, as DNA: TGTGCCAGCGCTATCTCCCGACAGGGAGTGAACACTGAAGCTTTCTTT. Protein: CASAISRQGVNTEAFF.